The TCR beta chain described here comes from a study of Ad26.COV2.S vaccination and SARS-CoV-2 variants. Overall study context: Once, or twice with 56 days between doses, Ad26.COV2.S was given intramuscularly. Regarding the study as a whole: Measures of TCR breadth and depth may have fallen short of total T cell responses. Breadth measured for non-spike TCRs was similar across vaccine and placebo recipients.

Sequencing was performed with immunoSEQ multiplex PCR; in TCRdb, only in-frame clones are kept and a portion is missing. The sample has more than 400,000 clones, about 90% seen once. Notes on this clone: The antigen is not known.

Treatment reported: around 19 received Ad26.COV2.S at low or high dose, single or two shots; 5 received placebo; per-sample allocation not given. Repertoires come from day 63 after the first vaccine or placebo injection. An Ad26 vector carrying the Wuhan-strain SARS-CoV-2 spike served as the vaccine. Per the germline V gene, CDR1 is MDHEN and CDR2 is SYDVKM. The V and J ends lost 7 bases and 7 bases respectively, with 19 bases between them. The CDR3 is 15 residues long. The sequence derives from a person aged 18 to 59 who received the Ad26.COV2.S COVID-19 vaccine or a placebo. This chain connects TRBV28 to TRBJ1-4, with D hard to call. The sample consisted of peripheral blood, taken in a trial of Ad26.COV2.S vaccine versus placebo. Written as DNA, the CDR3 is TGTGCCAGCACTAACCGGGGAACATGGGGTGAAAAACTGTTTTTT. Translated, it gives CASTNRGTWGEKLFF.